These 10 T cell receptor beta chains were sequenced from one sample in a study of T-cell memory formation after mild COVID-19. TCRdb re-analysed the 5' RACE reads in MiXCR, keeping a single row per CDR3 protein. The sample contains a few hundred thousand distinct CDR3 sequences, roughly 21% of which appear only once. The source material was PBMCs or a T cell subset sorted from them (not recorded which). Receptor source: a young man who had mild COVID-19 (a few samples of this study predate the infection). Cell type and time point are not known.

This clonotype has more than one count but fewer than ten. CDR3 protein: CASSEIGGSPLHF. CDR3 DNA sequence: TGTGCCAGCAGCGAAATCGGCGGTTCACCCCTCCACTTT. The chain employs TRBV27 and TRBJ1-6; D unresolved. Trimming stripped 6 bases from V and 9 bases from J, with 12 bases between. Germline CDR1 MNHEY, CDR2 SMNVEV (reference sequence). CDR3 length equals 13 residues.

This clonotype was seen a handful of times. The chain links TRBV6-2 or TRBV6-3 to TRBJ2-1; D is unresolved. Trimming cost V 1 base and J 7 bases, with 11 bases left between them. The germline V gene encodes CDR1 MNHEY and CDR2 SVGEGT. The CDR3 spans 14 residues. CDR3 sequence (DNA): TGTGCCAGCAGTTACTGGACGGCTGAAAATGAGCAGTTCTTC. Amino acid sequence: CASSYWTAENEQFF.

The chain employs TRBV7-3 and TRBJ2-1, with 10 nucleotides matching TRBD1. Germline V lookup: CDR1 SGHTA, CDR2 FQGTGA. V shed 5 bases, J shed 8 bases, and the junction held 6 bases outside the gene matches. The CDR3 loop spans 14 amino acids. CDR3 coding DNA: TGTGCCAGCAGCCAGGGACAGGGGAGGGATGAGCAGTTCTTC. Translated: CASSQGQGRDEQFF.

V gene TRBV5-1 combines with J gene TRBJ2-3; no reliable D call. Trimming removed 4 bases from V and 8 bases from J, with 14 bases in between. The CDR3 runs 13 residues. Germline V CDR1 and CDR2: SGHRS, YFSETQ. The CDR3 protein is CASSRPPRGTQYF. The CDR3 region has the DNA TGCGCCAGCAGCCGGCCCCCTAGAGGTACGCAGTATTTT. The full variable domain, completed using reference TRBV5-1 and TRBJ2-3, is KAGVTQTPRYLIKTRGQQVTLSCSPISGHRSVSWYQQTPGQGLQFLFEYFSETQRNKGNFPGRFSGRQFSNSRSEMNVSTLELGDSALYLCASSRPPRGTQYFGPGTRLTVL.

V is TRBV4-1 and J is TRBJ2-3; D is perhaps TRBD2 (7 bases). The germline V gene encodes CDR1 MGHRA and CDR2 YSYEKL. The CDR3 is made up of 15 amino acids. V was shortened by 3 bases and J by 9 bases, with 19 bases between the two germline ends. CDR3 sequence reads: CASSHTGGPAVTQYF. For the CDR3, the DNA is TGCGCCAGCAGCCATACGGGGGGCCCCGCTGTGACGCAGTATTTT.

This clonotype was recorded only once. The chain carries TRBV21-1 and TRBJ2-7; TRBD1 is the table's D call, not checked against the DNA. TRBV21-1 is a known pseudogene. This CDR3 is built from 13 residues. The CDR3 coding sequence is TGTGCCAGCTCCGATCCAGGGCTGAGCGAGCAGTACGTC. Its translation is CASSDPGLSEQYV.

This clonotype was seen a handful of times. The chain joins TRBV2 to TRBJ1-1, with D possibly being TRBD1 (6 bases). Trimming took 8 bases from V and 5 from J, leaving 15 bases between them. CDR1 is SNHLY and CDR2 is FYNNEI in the germline V gene. The CDR3 covers 13 residues. DNA of the CDR3: TGTGCCAGCTTGGGGGGGCTGTGGACTGAAGCTTTCTTT. Residues: CASLGGLWTEAFF.

The J gene is TRBJ2-2, the V gene TRBV4-2; D remains unclear. The germline V and J ends were trimmed by 0 bases and 6 bases, with 17 bases remaining between them. Germline V CDR1 and CDR2: LGHNA, YNFKEQ. The CDR3 length is 17 residues. The CDR3 spells CASSQDRRRLRSGELFF. CDR3 nucleotide sequence: TGTGCCAGCAGCCAAGATCGGAGACGCCTGAGGTCCGGGGAGCTGTTTTTT.

A few counts support this clonotype. The V call is TRBV7-3, the J call TRBJ2-2; possible D gene TRBD1, 6 bases. Germline assignment: CDR1 SGHTA and CDR2 FQGTGA. V was clipped by 5 bases and J by 5 bases, with 12 bases between them. The CDR3 is 14 residues long. As DNA, the CDR3 is TGTGCCAGCAGCAAGCTCAGGGGAACCGGGGAGCTGTTTTTT. This gives the protein CASSKLRGTGELFF.

There are a few counts of this clonotype. The chain is built from TRBV4-3 and TRBJ2-4; either TRBD1 or TRBD2 may supply D (6 bases each). The V end was cut by 5 bases, the J end by 4 bases, with 18 bases between. Germline values: CDR1 LGHNA, CDR2 YSLEER. The CDR3 has 16 amino acids. The CDR3 DNA reads as TGCGCCAGCAGCGAAATGGGGGCCGCGGGGAAAAACATTCAGTACTTC. It translates to CASSEMGAAGKNIQYF.